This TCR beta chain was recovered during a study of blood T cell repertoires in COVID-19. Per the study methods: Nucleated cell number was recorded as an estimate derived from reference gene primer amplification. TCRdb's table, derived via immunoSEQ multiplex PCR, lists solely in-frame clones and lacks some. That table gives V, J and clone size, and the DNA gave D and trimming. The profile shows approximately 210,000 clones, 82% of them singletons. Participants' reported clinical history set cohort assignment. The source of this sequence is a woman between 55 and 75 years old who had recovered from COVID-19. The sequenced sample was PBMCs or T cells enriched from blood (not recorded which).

CDR3 sequence reads: CASSLGVSGEQYF. CDR3 coding DNA: TGTGCCAGCAGTTTGGGAGTCTCGGGTGAGCAGTACTTC. The chain combines TRBV27 with TRBJ2-7, with D possibly TRBD2 on 5 matching bases. The CDR3 is 13 amino acids. Per the germline V gene, CDR1 is MNHEY and CDR2 is SMNVEV (reference sequence). Trimming removed 3 bases from V and 7 bases from J, with 13 bases in between.